This entry is about one T cell receptor (beta chain). The table came from immunoSEQ multiplex PCR; TCRdb's copy has only in-frame clones and leaves some out. The table records some 100,000 clones, around nine tenths of them present only once. The CDR3 extends over 14 amino acids. Germline lookup yields CDR1 MNHEY and CDR2 SVGAGI. The V and J ends lost 6 bases and 8 bases respectively, with 19 bases between them. The data derive from a study of control samples from healthy donors and cancer patients. The receptor comes from a human donor in good health. The donor label of this sample is uncertain. The sequenced sample was blood. The chain links TRBV6-5 to TRBJ1-2, with D unresolved. This chain's CDR3 is CASSRKPLGQGYTF. CDR3 nucleotide sequence: TGTGCCAGCAGCCGAAAACCCCTCGGGCAAGGCTACACCTTC.